This is a list of T cell receptor beta chains from one sample in a study of cytomegalovirus exposure and HLA in healthy donors. Sequencing was performed with immunoSEQ multiplex PCR; in TCRdb, only in-frame clones are kept and a portion is missing. This sample has 71,000 or so clones, with around 94% found just once. Material for sequencing was PBMCs. These TCRs come from a young woman in good health and CMV-seronegative. The conserved cysteine and the conserved F or W are not part of the CDR3 here. Fields, in order: clone size, V gene, CDR3 protein. Size values are once, few and many counts, or a class for expanded clones, and some rows have none.

once,TRBV6-6,ASRDTGGSGANVLT
NA,TRBV27,ASSLWGRLDLQETQY
NA,TRBV6-1,ASEGSGGAFYEQY
NA,TRBV27,ASSRPGGNQPQH
NA,TRBV29-1,SVEGQGADETQY
NA,TRBV15,ATSRDRNEQY
NA,TRBV19,ASGQDRNQPQH
NA,TRBV13,ASSLRVGGDTQY
NA,TRBV11-2,ASSLDFPNNYGYT
NA,TRBV30,AWSVGGPEAF
NA,TRBV5-1,ASSLEGGKNTEAF
NA,TRBV5-6,ASSLAYRDMNTEAF
NA,TRBV28,ASSPSGREDYGYT
NA,TRBV10-2,ASSEAAGGINEQY
once,TRBV21-1,ASSLWGGRDYGYT
NA,TRBV5-1,ASGQPGQGGHEQY
NA,TRBV7-9,ASSFWSASSYEQY
NA,TRBV2,ASRPGLAGADTQY
NA,TRBV28,ASSTSGTSTYEQY
NA,TRBV18,ASSPLGPGQGVSSYEQY
NA,TRBV5-1,ASSLGTSGRAIGADTQY
once,TRBV7-2,ASTSGGALSEQY
NA,TRBV5-1,ASRTGTTYNEQF
NA,TRBV6-1,ASILQGGANYGYT
once,TRBV27,ASSVYSGGPHEQY
NA,TRBV30,AWTRDRGETQY
NA,TRBV5-1,ASSKPGHGIYNEQF
NA,TRBV12-5,ASGMDSLMNTEAF
NA,TRBV10-1,ASSESPSSYNEQF
NA,TRBV2,ASIGEPGQGNTGELF
once,TRBV29-1,SVEEDTGLAGEIRPDTQY
NA,TRBV6-1,ASSEAGGGSSTDTQY
NA,TRBV19,ASSVGTSGTDTQY
NA,TRBV10-2,ASSEWGQVGQF
NA,TRBV4-1,ASSLGTSGFEQY
once,TRBV2,ASGGQGSSREQY
once,TRBV28,ASRRQGGSGYGYT
NA,TRBV2,ASKQENPYEQY
NA,TRBV5-4,ASSLYLRTTDTDTQY
NA,TRBV19,ASRDSGSYEQY
NA,TRBV11-2,ASSLEPGSRPQH
NA,TRBV6-4,ASRGQGKKENYGYT
NA,TRBV6-5,ASRRREGRLH
once,TRBV7-7,ASSFPDRDNYGYT
NA,TRBV27,ASRPGTHNSPLH
NA,TRBV5-4,ASSLGAGRGTDTQY
NA,TRBV4-1,ASSHGGVIGYT
NA,TRBV18,ASSPVGPGGRGTGELF
NA,TRBV5-1,ASSLEGQMNQPQH
NA,TRBV4-3,ASSQGGRETQY
NA,TRBV10-3,AISPVANYNEQF
few,TRBV19,ASSPTTPDRAHEQY
NA,TRBV30,AWTEQGYNEQF
NA,TRBV11-2,ASSLLAGGFWDEQF
NA,TRBV12-5,ASGLASTNEQF
once,TRBV14,ASSQVRGTTGELF
NA,TRBV7-6,ASSSPLSYEQY